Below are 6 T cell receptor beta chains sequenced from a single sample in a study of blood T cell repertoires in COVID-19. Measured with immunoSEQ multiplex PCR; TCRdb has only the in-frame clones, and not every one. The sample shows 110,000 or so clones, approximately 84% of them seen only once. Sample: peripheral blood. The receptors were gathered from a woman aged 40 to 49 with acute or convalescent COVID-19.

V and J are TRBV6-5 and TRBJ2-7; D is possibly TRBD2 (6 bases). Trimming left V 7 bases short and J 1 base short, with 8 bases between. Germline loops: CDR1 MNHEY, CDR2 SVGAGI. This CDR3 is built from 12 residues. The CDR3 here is CASMAGSYEQYF. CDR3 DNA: TGTGCCAGCATGGCGGGGTCCTACGAGCAGTACTTC.

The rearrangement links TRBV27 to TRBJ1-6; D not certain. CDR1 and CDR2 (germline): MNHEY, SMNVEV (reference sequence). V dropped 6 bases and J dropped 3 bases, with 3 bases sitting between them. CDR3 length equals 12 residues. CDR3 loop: CASSFYNSPLHF. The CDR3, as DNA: TGTGCCAGCAGCTTCTATAATTCACCCCTCCACTTT.

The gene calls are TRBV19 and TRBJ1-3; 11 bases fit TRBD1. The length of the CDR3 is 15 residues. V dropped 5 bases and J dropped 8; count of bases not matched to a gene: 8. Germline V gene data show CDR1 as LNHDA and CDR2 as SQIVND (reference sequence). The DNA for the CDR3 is TGTGCCAGTAGTCTCCGGGACAGGGGGGCGGACACCATATATTTT. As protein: CASSLRDRGADTIYF.

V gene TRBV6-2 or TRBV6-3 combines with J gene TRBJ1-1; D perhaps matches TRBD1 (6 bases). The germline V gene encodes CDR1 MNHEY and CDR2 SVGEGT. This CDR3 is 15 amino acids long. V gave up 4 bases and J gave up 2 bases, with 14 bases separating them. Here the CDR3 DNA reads TGTGCCAGCAGTTCAATCCGGGACACTAACACTGAAGCTTTCTTT. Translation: CASSSIRDTNTEAFF.

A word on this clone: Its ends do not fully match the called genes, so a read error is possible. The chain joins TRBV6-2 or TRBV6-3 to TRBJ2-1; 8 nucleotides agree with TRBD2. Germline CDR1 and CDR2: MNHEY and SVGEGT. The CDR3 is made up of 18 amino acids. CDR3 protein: CASSYRRGGREGAVRPIF. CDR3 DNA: TGTGCCAGCAGTTACCGACGGGGGGGCCGCGAAGGAGCAGTTCGCCCCATCTTC.

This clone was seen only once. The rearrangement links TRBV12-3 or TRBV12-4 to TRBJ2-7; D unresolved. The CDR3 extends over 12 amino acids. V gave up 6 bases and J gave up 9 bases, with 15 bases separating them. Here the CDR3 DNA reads TGTGCCAGCAGCCTAGATCGAATTAGGCAGTACTTC. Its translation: CASSLDRIRQYF.